These 24 T cell receptor beta chains were sequenced from one sample in a study of identifying expanded T cells in peripheral blood. Using immunoSEQ multiplex PCR, the repertoire was profiled, and TCRdb retains in-frame clones only, with some absent. The top ten clones hold 18% of a sample with roughly 82,000 clones, 80% to 90% of them seen once. Sequenced material: blood. These receptor sequences come from a person between 18 and 75 years old in good health.

The chain employs TRBV18 and TRBJ2-1; 12 bases agree with TRBD2. CDR3 length: 16 residues. The V segment lost 2 bases and the J segment 9 bases; nucleotides outside the gene matches: 8. Germline CDR1 KGHSH, CDR2 LQKENI. The CDR3 DNA reads TGTGCCAGCTCACCAACTCCCCTAGCGGGAGGGAGTGAGCAGTTCTTC. Protein product: CASSPTPLAGGSEQFF.

The V gene is TRBV19, the J gene TRBJ1-1; 7 positions match TRBD1. J lost 1 base, V lost 3 bases, and 8 bases had no gene match. There are 16 residues in the CDR3. Germline CDR1 LNHDA, CDR2 SQIVND (reference sequence). Here the CDR3 DNA reads TGTGCCAGTAGTATGCGCGACAGGGTAACGAACACTGAAGCTTTCTTT. This gives the protein CASSMRDRVTNTEAFF.

The chain has TRBV18 and TRBJ1-2; no reliable D call. The CDR3 consists of 12 residues. The germline gives CDR1 KGHSH, CDR2 LQKENI. Trimming took 3 bases from V and 8 from J, leaving 10 bases between them. In DNA form, the CDR3 reads TGTGCCAGCTCACCGGACGAGAGGGGCTACACCTTC. Its protein is CASSPDERGYTF.

This chain joins TRBV7-2 and TRBJ1-2; D is perhaps TRBD1 (5 bases). CDR3 length: 12 residues. Per germline, CDR1 SGHTA and CDR2 FQGNSA. The V end was cut by 2 bases, the J end by 14 bases, with 15 bases between. The chain's CDR3 is CASSLTPGGATF. As DNA, the CDR3 is TGTGCCAGCAGCTTAACCCCGGGCGGGGCGACCTTC.

The chain couples TRBV11-3 to TRBJ2-3, with 7 bases identical to TRBD2. In germline, CDR1 is SGHNT, CDR2 YENEEA. V dropped 5 bases and J dropped 2; count of bases not matched to a gene: 4. The CDR3 consists of 14 residues. Here the CDR3 reads CASSLGLDTDTQYF. The DNA of the CDR3 is TGTGCCAGCAGCCTAGGACTAGACACAGATACGCAGTATTTT. The full variable domain, in which reference TRBV11-3 and TRBJ2-3 provide the parts outside the CDR3, is EAGVVQSPRYKIIEKKQPVAFWCNPISGHNTLYWYLQNLGQGPELLIRYENEEAVDDSQLPKDRFSAERLKGVDSTLKIQPAELGDSAVYLCASSLGLDTDTQYFGPGTRLTVL.

The V call is TRBV19, the J call TRBJ2-2, with D unclear. Germline V CDR1 and CDR2: LNHDA, SQIVND (reference sequence). The CDR3 spans 14 residues. V was trimmed by 6 bases and J by 1 base, leaving 9 bases between them. DNA of the CDR3: TGTGCCAGTAGAACCCCCGGGAACACCGGGGAGCTGTTTTTT. Protein sequence: CASRTPGNTGELFF. The full variable domain, with the rest looked up from reference TRBV19 and TRBJ2-2, is DGGITQSPKYLFRKEGQNVTLSCEQNLNHDAMYWYRQDPGQGLRLIYYSQIVNDFQKGDIAEGYSVSREKKESFPLTVTSAQKNPTAFYLCASRTPGNTGELFFGEGSRLTVL.

The CDR3: CASSRQGLQETQYF. CDR3 nucleotides: TGTGCCAGCAGCAGACAGGGGTTACAAGAGACCCAGTACTTC. The rearrangement joins TRBV28 to TRBJ2-5; 8 bases map to TRBD1. Germline V gives CDR1 MDHEN, CDR2 SYDVKM. V was clipped by 6 bases and J by 2 bases; unmatched bases: 5. There are 14 residues in the CDR3.

In its sample, this clone was seen a few times. This sequence joins TRBV19 and TRBJ1-1, with 7 bases that match TRBD1. V gave up 3 bases and J gave up 0 bases; unmatched junction bases: 7. The CDR3 runs to 16 residues. CDR1 LNHDA and CDR2 SQIVND come from the germline V gene (reference sequence). CDR3 nucleotide sequence: TGTGCCAGTAGTATTAGGGACAGTTTAATGAACACTGAAGCTTTCTTT. It yields the protein CASSIRDSLMNTEAFF.

V gene TRBV6-1 combines with J gene TRBJ1-4; D is possibly TRBD1 (5 bases). CDR3 size: 18 residues. Trimming removed 3 bases at V and 0 bases at J, with 17 bases between. CDR1 is MNHNS and CDR2 is SASEGT in the germline V gene. The CDR3 sequence is CASSDLWRGFATNEKLFF. Here the CDR3 DNA reads TGTGCCAGCAGTGATTTGTGGAGGGGTTTTGCAACTAATGAAAAACTGTTTTTT.

V and J are TRBV18 and TRBJ1-1, with 7 bases aligning to TRBD1. Germline values: CDR1 KGHSH, CDR2 LQKENI. The junction had 15 bases not matched to a gene; V was cut back by 6 bases and J by 5 bases. The length of the CDR3 is 16 residues. The CDR3 is CASSLRQGGGKTEAFF. In DNA form, the CDR3 reads TGTGCCAGCTCCTTACGACAGGGTGGCGGGAAAACTGAAGCTTTCTTT.

The chain joins TRBV19 to TRBJ2-3; 12 nucleotides align to TRBD2. The CDR3 is made up of 18 amino acids. The germline gives CDR1 LNHDA, CDR2 SQIVND (reference sequence). J lost 1 base, V lost 1 base, and 6 bases had no gene match. The DNA for the CDR3 is TGTGCCAGTAGTATAGTCCTAGCGGGAGGGCCTGGCACAGATACGCAGTATTTT. Translating gives CASSIVLAGGPGTDTQYF.

This clone was recorded once. This rearrangement joins TRBV6-1 to TRBJ2-3, with TRBD1 matching over 7 bases. CDR3 size: 15 residues. CDR1 and CDR2 from the germline V gene are MNHNS and SASEGT. Unmatched junction bases numbered 10, after V lost 4 bases and J lost 6 bases. The CDR3 reads CASSAGTGDRDTQYF. The CDR3 nucleotides read TGTGCCAGCAGTGCCGGAACAGGGGATAGGGATACGCAGTATTTT.

The chain recombines TRBV11-3 with TRBJ2-5; D might be TRBD1 (6 bases). Trimming pared 5 bases from V and 3 bases from J, leaving 16 bases between. This CDR3 comprises 15 residues. Germline CDR1 and CDR2: SGHNT and YENEEA. DNA of the CDR3: TGTGCCAGCAGCCCAGGACAGCTGGGAGAAGAGACCCAGTACTTC. This codes for CASSPGQLGEETQYF.

This chain's CDR3 is CSVHSLFTDTQYF. CDR3 nucleotide sequence: TGCAGCGTTCATTCTCTCTTCACAGATACGCAGTATTTT. The chain is built from TRBV29-1 and TRBJ2-3; D is undetermined. V dropped 5 bases and J dropped 2 bases, with 11 bases sitting between them. The CDR3 is 13 residues long. Germline V gene sequence: CDR1 SQVTM, CDR2 ANQGSEA.

This chain joins TRBV28 and TRBJ2-7; unclear D gene. Germline CDR1 reads MDHEN; CDR2 reads SYDVKM. The ends were cut back, 5 bases at V and 3 bases at J, with 14 bases in the middle. This CDR3 spans 14 amino acids. The CDR3 loop is CASSGIQRNYEQYF. As DNA, the CDR3 is TGTGCCAGCAGTGGGATACAGAGAAACTACGAGCAGTACTTC.

The chain recombines TRBV5-8 with TRBJ2-1; the D is unclear. The CDR3 has 15 amino acids. Germline CDR1 is SGHTS and CDR2 is YDEGEE. V was clipped by 2 bases and J by 0 bases, with 9 bases between them. The CDR3 protein is CASSFGPGSYNEQFF. CDR3 coding DNA: TGTGCCAGCAGCTTCGGGCCCGGCTCCTACAATGAGCAGTTCTTC.

The CDR3 nucleotides are TGTGCCAGCAGCTTTGAGGTTTCCTCTGGTGAGCAGTTCTTC. Protein: CASSFEVSSGEQFF. The chain uses TRBV7-9 and TRBJ2-1; D uncertain. This CDR3 comprises 14 residues. The V gene lost 3 bases and the J gene lost 9 bases, with 15 bases spanning the gap. Germline lookup yields CDR1 SEHNR and CDR2 FQNEAQ (reference sequence).

DNA for the CDR3: TGTGCCAGTAGTAACCAAGGTGACTCTAACATTCAGTACTTC. Protein: CASSNQGDSNIQYF. The genes are TRBV19 and TRBJ2-4; D remains unclear. The CDR3 consists of 14 residues. The germline V and J ends were trimmed by 4 bases and 7 bases, with 14 bases remaining between them. The V gene's germline CDR1 is LNHDA and CDR2 SQIVND (reference sequence).

The rearrangement uses TRBV27 and TRBJ2-7; D possibly corresponds to TRBD2 (6 bases). The CDR3 length is 16 residues. The germline gives CDR1 MNHEY, CDR2 SMNVEV (reference sequence). The germline V and J ends were trimmed by 5 bases and 5 bases, with 22 bases remaining between them. CDR3 region: CASSAAYGSSPDEQYF. The CDR3 region has the DNA TGTGCCAGCAGTGCCGCCTACGGGAGTTCACCCGACGAGCAGTACTTC.

The chain joins TRBV28 to TRBJ2-5, with D uncertain. Trimming pared 8 bases from V and 2 bases from J, leaving 9 bases between. Germline values: CDR1 MDHEN, CDR2 SYDVKM. CDR3 size: 12 residues. The CDR3 nucleotides are TGTGCCAGCGGTGTAGGTCAAGAGACCCAGTACTTC. Protein sequence: CASGVGQETQYF.

V and J are TRBV28 and TRBJ1-1; 7 bases fit TRBD1. Germline V gives CDR1 MDHEN, CDR2 SYDVKM. The CDR3 consists of 14 residues. Losses at the gene ends were 7 bases for V and 0 bases for J; bases not matched to a gene: 5. CDR3 in amino acids: CASTRTGMNTEAFF. In nucleotides, the CDR3 is TGTGCCAGCACCCGGACAGGTATGAACACTGAAGCTTTCTTT. Full variable domain (outside the CDR3, taken from reference TRBV28 and TRBJ1-1): DVKVTQSSRYLVKRTGEKVFLECVQDMDHENMFWYRQDPGLGLRLIYFSYDVKMKEKGDIPEGYSVSREKKERFSLILESASTNQTSMYLCASTRTGMNTEAFFGQGTRLTVV.

The gene calls are TRBV18 and TRBJ2-7; 15 nucleotides line up with TRBD2. This CDR3 has 15 residues. The germline gives CDR1 KGHSH, CDR2 LQKENI. With 0 bases clipped from V and 6 bases from J, the junction kept 0 bases outside the gene matches. The CDR3 reads CASSPPGLAGGEQYF. The CDR3 DNA reads as TGTGCCAGCTCACCACCGGGACTAGCGGGAGGCGAGCAGTACTTC.

The chain couples TRBV28 to TRBJ1-2, with TRBD1 matching 9 bases. CDR1 and CDR2 (germline): MDHEN, SYDVKM. This CDR3 comprises 15 residues. Unmatched junction bases numbered 10, after V lost 7 bases and J lost 4 bases. The CDR3 protein is CASTDRGRSSYGYTF. The DNA for the CDR3 is TGTGCCAGCACGGACAGGGGCCGCTCATCCTATGGCTACACCTTC.

The chain has TRBV7-9 and TRBJ1-1, with TRBD1 identical over 11 bases. V shed 1 base and J 4 bases; nucleotides not matched to a gene: 5. CDR3 length: 16 residues. Germline lookup yields CDR1 SEHNR and CDR2 FQNEAQ (reference sequence). CDR3: CASSLGGTGGRTEAFF. The CDR3 bases are TGTGCCAGCAGCTTAGGTGGGACAGGGGGACGCACTGAAGCTTTCTTT. Complete variable domain (other parts from reference TRBV7-9 and TRBJ1-1): DTGVSQNPRHKITKRGQNVTFRCDPISEHNRLYWYRQTLGQGPEFLTYFQNEAQLEKSRLLSDRFSAERPKGSFSTLEIQRTEQGDSAMYLCASSLGGTGGRTEAFFGQGTRLTVV.